The 3 T cell receptor beta chains below come from one sample, sequenced in a study of CD8+CD57+ T cells in acquired aplastic anemia. Profiles of TCR beta VDJ and CDR3 were generated from a genomic DNA template. One entry per CDR3 protein results from TCRdb running MiXCR on the reads. The table includes a few hundred thousand distinct CDR3 sequences, roughly 50% detected once. The material sequenced was sorted CD4+, CD8+, or CD8+CD57+ T cells (not recorded which) from PBMCs. All receptors derive from a human donor with severe aplastic anemia or a healthy control (not recorded which).

The rearrangement links TRBV3-1 to TRBJ1-3, with D possibly matching TRBD1 (6 bases). V was clipped by 0 bases and J by 4 bases, with 16 bases between them. The CDR3 has 17 amino acids. The germline V gene encodes CDR1 LGHDT and CDR2 YNNKEL (reference sequence). CDR3 region: CASSQDGPTGIGNTIYF. DNA of the CDR3: TGTGCCAGCAGCCAAGATGGGCCAACAGGGATCGGAAACACCATATATTTT.

This clonotype came up a few times. CDR3 sequence (DNA): TGTGCCACCAGTGCCAGGGGGCGTACAGATACGCAGTATTTT. This translates into CATSARGRTDTQYF. The chain is built from TRBV24-1 and TRBJ2-3, with 8 nucleotides matching TRBD1. The CDR3 has 14 residues. Germline CDR1 and CDR2: KGHDR and SFDVKD. Trimming removed 5 bases from V and 3 bases from J; junction bases left unmatched: 3.

V is TRBV30 and J is TRBJ1-1; TRBD1 is a possible D gene (6 bases). Trimming took 5 bases from V and 0 from J, leaving 16 bases between them. Germline-derived CDR1 and CDR2 are GTSNPN and SVGIG (reference sequence). The CDR3 is made up of 15 amino acids. Here the CDR3 reads CAWVTTGTMNTEAFF. The CDR3 nucleotides are TGTGCCTGGGTTACAACAGGGACCATGAACACTGAAGCTTTCTTT.